This T cell receptor beta chain is drawn from a study of T cells in Graves' hyperthyroidism and ophthalmopathy. Study at large: Before any treatment, at initial diagnosis, peripheral blood was collected. Study-wide findings and caveats: Within blood appeared most thyroid clonotypes that had expanded above 0.001.

A few counts support this clonotype. What it recognizes is unknown. Ophthalmopathy patients had Clinical Activity Score at least 3, NOSPECS grade at least 4, duration under 3 months. Any patient presenting with uncontrolled infection, other autoimmune disease, pregnancy or lactation was left out. There were TCR beta CDR3 regions amplified from RNA transcripts. First-round RT-PCR with HTBI primers amplified the TCR CDR3 region. Using its own MiXCR run on the multiplex PCR reads, TCRdb lists one record per CDR3 protein. Here the sample spans about 640,000 distinct CDR3 sequences, less than 25% being singletons. Sequencing was done on a sample of blood. The receptor was derived from a man younger than 40 with Graves' ophthalmopathy.

CDR3 sequence: CASSSANGYYEQYF. The CDR3 bases are TGTGCCAGCAGCTCAGCGAACGGATACTACGAGCAGTACTTC. V is TRBV11-1 and J is TRBJ2-7; D ambiguous. Germline loops: CDR1 SGHAT, CDR2 FQDESV (reference sequence). Trimming pared 4 bases from V and 3 bases from J, leaving 13 bases between. This CDR3 comprises 14 residues.